This T cell receptor (beta chain) is from a study of Ad26.COV2.S vaccination and SARS-CoV-2 variants. CDR3 length: 13 residues. Trimming took 4 bases from V and 6 from J; bases not matched to a gene: 6. Germline CDR1 SGHRS, CDR2 YFSETQ. Sequencing used immunoSEQ multiplex PCR; TCRdb keeps in-frame clones, though not all of them. The repertoire includes under 500,000 clones, about 92% of them detected once, and over 1.5% sits in the top ten. General study results and limits: CD8+ and CD4+ T cells specific for spike reportedly responded with substantial breadth after vaccination.

Treatment reported: roughly 18 received Ad26.COV2.S at low or high dose, single or two shots; five or six received placebo; per-sample allocation not given. Sampling occurred on day 63 after the first vaccine or placebo injection. This Boston cohort included adults aged 18-55 years. The administered vaccine (an Ad26 vector) expressed Wuhan-strain SARS-CoV-2 spike. Details on this clone: The antigen is undetermined.

The V call is TRBV5-1, the J call TRBJ2-7, with 8 bases matching TRBD1. Sequenced material: peripheral blood, taken in a trial of Ad26.COV2.S vaccine versus placebo. This receptor was obtained from a person between 18 and 65 years old who received the Ad26.COV2.S COVID-19 vaccine or a placebo. CDR3 in DNA: TGCGCCAGCAGCACGGGACAGGAGGGCGAGCAGTACTTC. Protein product: CASSTGQEGEQYF.